This entry features one T cell receptor (beta chain) sequence. The antigen remains unidentified. This entry comes from a study of cytomegalovirus exposure and HLA in healthy donors. Across the whole study: In terms of ancestry, the Caucasian-associated cluster contained around four fifths of the 398 genotyped donors.

With 60 Vbeta and 13 Jbeta primers, the PCR was carried out. Clones were read by immunoSEQ multiplex PCR, and TCRdb kept only the in-frame ones, dropping some. The sample includes 150,000 to 200,000 clones, roughly three quarters seen only once; the top ten take approximately 1.3%. Regarding the study as a whole: Later work associated over 15,000 TCR beta sequences with HLA alleles at 0.05 false discovery rate.

In germline, CDR1 is MRHNA, CDR2 SNTAGT. The CDR3 extends over 13 amino acids. V was clipped by 4 bases and J by 3 bases; unmatched bases: 2. The chain joins TRBV6-4 to TRBJ2-7; 8 nucleotides agree with TRBD2. The clonotype comes from a man aged 55 to 70 in good health and CMV-seronegative. The sample was PBMCs. The CDR3 bases are TGTGCCAGCAGTGTCCGGGAGGGCTACGAGCAGTACTTC. Protein sequence: CASSVREGYEQYF.